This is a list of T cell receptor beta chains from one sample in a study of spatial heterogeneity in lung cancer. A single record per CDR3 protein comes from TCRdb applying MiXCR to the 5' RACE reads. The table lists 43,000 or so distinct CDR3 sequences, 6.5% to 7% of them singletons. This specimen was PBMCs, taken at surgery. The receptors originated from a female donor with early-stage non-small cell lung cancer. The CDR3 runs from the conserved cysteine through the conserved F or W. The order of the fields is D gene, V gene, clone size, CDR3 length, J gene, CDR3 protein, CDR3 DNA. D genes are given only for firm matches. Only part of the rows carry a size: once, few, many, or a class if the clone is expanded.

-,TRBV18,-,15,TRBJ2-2,CASSPYSGVTGELFF,TGTGCCAGCTCACCCTACAGCGGAGTGACCGGGGAGCTGTTTTTT
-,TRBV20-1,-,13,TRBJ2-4,CSAMDRSKNIQYF,TGCAGTGCTATGGACAGATCTAAAAACATTCAGTACTTC
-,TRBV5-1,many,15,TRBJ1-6,CASSSGITYNSPLHF,TGCGCCAGCAGCTCCGGGATTACCTATAATTCACCCCTCCACTTT
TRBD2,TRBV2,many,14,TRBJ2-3,CATQRGGTTDTQYF,TGTGCCACTCAGCGGGGGGGGACCACAGATACGCAGTATTTT
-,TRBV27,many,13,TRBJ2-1,CASSLSSYNEQFF,TGTGCCAGCAGTTTATCCTCCTACAATGAGCAGTTCTTC
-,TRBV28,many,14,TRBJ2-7,CASSLFIRWGEQYF,TGTGCCAGCAGTTTATTTATTAGGTGGGGCGAGCAGTACTTC
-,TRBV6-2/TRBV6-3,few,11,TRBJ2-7,CASSTSYEQYF,TGTGCCAGCAGTACTTCCTACGAGCAGTACTTC
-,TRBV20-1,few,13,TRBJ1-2,CSARDRTDHGYTF,TGCAGTGCTAGAGATCGGACAGACCATGGCTACACCTTC
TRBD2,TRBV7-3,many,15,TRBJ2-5,CASSLNGGAMETQYF,TGTGCCAGCAGCTTAAACGGGGGGGCGATGGAGACCCAGTACTTC
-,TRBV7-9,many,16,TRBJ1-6,CASSHTNLNTRSPLHF,TGTGCCAGCAGCCATACAAATTTGAACACACGGTCACCCCTCCACTTT